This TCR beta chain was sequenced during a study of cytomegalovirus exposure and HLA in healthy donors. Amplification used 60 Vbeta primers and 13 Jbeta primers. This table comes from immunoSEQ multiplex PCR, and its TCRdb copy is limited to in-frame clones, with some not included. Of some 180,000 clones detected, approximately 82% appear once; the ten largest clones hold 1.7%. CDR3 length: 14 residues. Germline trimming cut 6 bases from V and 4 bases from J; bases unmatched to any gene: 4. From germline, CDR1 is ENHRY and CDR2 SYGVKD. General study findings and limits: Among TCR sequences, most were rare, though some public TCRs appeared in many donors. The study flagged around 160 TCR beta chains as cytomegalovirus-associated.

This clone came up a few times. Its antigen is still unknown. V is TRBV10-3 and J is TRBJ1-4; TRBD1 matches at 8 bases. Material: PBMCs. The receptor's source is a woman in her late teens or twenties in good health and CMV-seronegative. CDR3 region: CAISEGQGNEKLFF. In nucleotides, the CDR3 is TGTGCCATCAGCGAAGGACAGGGTAATGAAAAACTGTTTTTT.